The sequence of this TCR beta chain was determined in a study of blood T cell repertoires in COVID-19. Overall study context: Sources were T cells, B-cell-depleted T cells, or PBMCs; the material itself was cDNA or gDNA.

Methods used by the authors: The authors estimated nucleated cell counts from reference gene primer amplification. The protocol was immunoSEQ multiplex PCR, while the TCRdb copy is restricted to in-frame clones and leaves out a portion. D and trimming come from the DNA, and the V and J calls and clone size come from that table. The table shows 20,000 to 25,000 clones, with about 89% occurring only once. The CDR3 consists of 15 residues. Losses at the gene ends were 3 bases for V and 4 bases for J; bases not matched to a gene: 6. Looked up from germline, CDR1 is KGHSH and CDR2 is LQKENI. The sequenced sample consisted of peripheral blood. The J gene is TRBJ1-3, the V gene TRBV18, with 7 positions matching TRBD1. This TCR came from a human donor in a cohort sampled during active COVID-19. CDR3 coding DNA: TGTGCCAGCTCACCGGGGACAGTTGTAGGAAACACCATATATTTT. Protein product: CASSPGTVVGNTIYF.